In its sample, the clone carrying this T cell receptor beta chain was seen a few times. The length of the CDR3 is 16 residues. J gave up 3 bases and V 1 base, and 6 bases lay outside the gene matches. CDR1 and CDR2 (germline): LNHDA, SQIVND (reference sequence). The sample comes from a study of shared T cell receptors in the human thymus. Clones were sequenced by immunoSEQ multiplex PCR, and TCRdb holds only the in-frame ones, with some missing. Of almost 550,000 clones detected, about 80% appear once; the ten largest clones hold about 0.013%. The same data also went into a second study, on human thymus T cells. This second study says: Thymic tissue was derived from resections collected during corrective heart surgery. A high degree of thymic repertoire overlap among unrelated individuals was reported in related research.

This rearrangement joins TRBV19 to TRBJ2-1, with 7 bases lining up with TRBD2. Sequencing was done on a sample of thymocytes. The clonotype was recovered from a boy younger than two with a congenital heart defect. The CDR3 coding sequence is TGTGCCAGTAGTATAGGGGAGGGAAGAGGCTACAATGAGCAGTTCTTC. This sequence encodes CASSIGEGRGYNEQFF. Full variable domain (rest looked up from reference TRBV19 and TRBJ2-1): DGGITQSPKYLFRKEGQNVTLSCEQNLNHDAMYWYRQDPGQGLRLIYYSQIVNDFQKGDIAEGYSVSREKKESFPLTVTSAQKNPTAFYLCASSIGEGRGYNEQFFGPGTRLTVL.